Listed here are 13 T cell receptor beta chains from one sample, sequenced in a study of early T cells in non-severe SARS-CoV-2 infection. TCRdb re-derived calls from the 5' RACE reads in MiXCR, one entry per CDR3 protein. The sample records roughly 69,000 distinct CDR3 sequences, approximately 9.2% being singletons. Sequencing used whole blood, obtained at baseline. The receptors were sampled from an adult who was a healthcare worker with PCR-confirmed SARS-CoV-2 infection or an uninfected control (not recorded which).

The V and J genes are TRBV12-3 or TRBV12-4 and TRBJ2-1; possible D gene TRBD2, 5 bases. V shed 2 bases and J shed 1 base, with 9 bases lying between them. The CDR3 sequence is 15 residues long. The CDR3, as DNA: TGTGCCAGCAGTTTAATCCGGGATTCCTACAATGAGCAGTTCTTC. Amino acids: CASSLIRDSYNEQFF.

This clonotype came up a few times. CDR3 amino acids: CASFTSGGVNTEAFF. The CDR3 DNA follows: TGTGCCAGCTTCACCTCCGGAGGGGTGAACACTGAAGCTTTCTTT. The rearrangement joins TRBV18 to TRBJ1-1; the D gene is possibly TRBD1 (5 bases). The ends were cut back, 7 bases at V and 0 bases at J, with 15 bases in the middle. The CDR3 loop spans 15 amino acids. The V gene's germline CDR1 is KGHSH and CDR2 LQKENI.

A few counts support this clonotype. The chain is built from TRBV6-1 and TRBJ1-2; D perhaps matches TRBD1 (5 bases). The CDR3 runs to 12 residues. The V gene's germline CDR1 is MNHNS and CDR2 SASEGT. V was shortened by 8 bases and J by 4 bases, with 11 bases between the two germline ends. The CDR3 DNA is TGTGCCAGCCTCCGACAGTCCTATGGCTACACCTTC. It translates to CASLRQSYGYTF.

This clonotype was recorded a few times. This chain uses TRBV13 with TRBJ2-7, with 10 bases lining up with TRBD2. CDR1 and CDR2 (germline): PRHDT, FYEKMQ (reference sequence). The V segment lost 4 bases and the J segment 0 bases; nucleotides outside the gene matches: 9. The CDR3 runs 17 residues. The CDR3 coding sequence is TGTGCCAGCAGCTATCGGGGTAGCGGGGGGAGCTCCTACGAGCAGTACTTC. As protein: CASSYRGSGGSSYEQYF.

In its sample, this clonotype was seen many times. This chain uses TRBV3-1 with TRBJ2-3; D possibly corresponds to TRBD2 (6 bases). CDR1 is LGHDT, CDR2 YNNKEL, per germline (reference sequence). CDR3 size: 17 residues. Trimming removed 1 base from V and 0 bases from J, with 14 bases in between. The CDR3 loop is CASSQGRRSGSTDTQYF. DNA for the CDR3: TGTGCCAGCAGCCAAGGACGGAGGAGCGGGAGCACAGATACGCAGTATTTT.

In its sample, this clonotype was seen a few times. The chain combines TRBV12-3 or TRBV12-4 with TRBJ2-2; D call uncertain. The CDR3 is 14 amino acids. The ends were cut back, 6 bases at V and 4 bases at J, with 12 bases in the middle. CDR3 sequence: CASSSGSGTGELFF. The CDR3 DNA reads TGTGCCAGCAGCTCCGGGTCGGGCACCGGGGAGCTGTTTTTT.

The genes are TRBV3-1 and TRBJ2-5, with TRBD2 matching 9 bases. CDR1 is LGHDT, CDR2 YNNKEL, per germline (reference sequence). CDR3 length: 17 amino acids. Losses at the gene ends were 0 bases for V and 6 bases for J; bases not matched to a gene: 11. The CDR3 reads CASSQDRSSGRSQTQYF. The DNA of the CDR3 is TGTGCCAGCAGCCAAGATCGCAGTAGCGGGAGATCTCAGACCCAGTACTTC.

The rearrangement joins TRBV19 to TRBJ2-1; 11 bases fit TRBD2. The CDR3 is 17 residues long. The V gene end was trimmed by 7 bases and the J gene end by 8 bases; junction bases not matched to a gene: 16. The V gene's germline CDR1 is LNHDA and CDR2 SQIVND (reference sequence). CDR3 nucleotides: TGTGCCAGTAAGGGGTTAGCGGGAGGGCCGTTAAGGCATGAGCAGTTCTTC. It specifies CASKGLAGGPLRHEQFF.

This chain connects TRBV6-5 to TRBJ1-2, with D hard to call. Germline values: CDR1 MNHEY, CDR2 SVGAGI. The CDR3 sequence is 12 residues long. Trimming stripped 2 bases from V and 2 bases from J, with 3 bases between. CDR3 nucleotides: TGTGCCAGCAGTTACCGAAACTATGGCTACACCTTC. Residues: CASSYRNYGYTF.

CDR3 nucleotides: TGTGCCACTACATTCGGGCTTGAGACCCAGTACTTC. Its translation: CATTFGLETQYF. This chain joins TRBV6-1 and TRBJ2-5, with D uncertain. The germline V and J ends were trimmed by 10 bases and 5 bases, with 14 bases remaining between them. From germline, CDR1 is MNHNS and CDR2 SASEGT. This CDR3 is 12 amino acids long.

This clonotype was picked up a small number of times. The V and J genes are TRBV10-3 and TRBJ2-3, with D possibly being TRBD1 (5 bases). The CDR3 runs 13 residues. The V end lost 6 bases, the J end lost 2 bases, and 9 bases lay between the germline ends. Germline V gene sequence: CDR1 ENHRY, CDR2 SYGVKD. The CDR3, as DNA: TGTGCCATCAGAGGGGTCTCCACAGATACGCAGTATTTT. Translating it yields CAIRGVSTDTQYF.

The V call is TRBV20-1, the J call TRBJ1-5, with D possibly being TRBD1 (5 bases). Trimming cost V 1 base and J 4 bases, with 8 bases left between them. Germline CDR1 and CDR2: DFQATT and SNEGSKA (reference sequence). The CDR3 is made up of 13 amino acids. The CDR3 DNA reads TGCAGTGCTAGAGTGGACATTAATCAGCCCCAGCATTTT. This gives the protein CSARVDINQPQHF.

J is TRBJ2-3 and V is TRBV4-3; tentative D call: TRBD2 (6 bases). V was clipped by 0 bases and J by 2 bases, with 12 bases between them. Germline V lookup: CDR1 LGHNA, CDR2 YSLEER. The CDR3 extends over 16 amino acids. The CDR3 protein is CASSQDWAGPTDTQYF. In nucleotides, the CDR3 is TGCGCCAGCAGCCAAGACTGGGCGGGACCCACAGATACGCAGTATTTT.